Listed below are T cell receptor beta chains from one sample, sequenced in a study of shared clonotypes between healthy human individuals. Method: immunoSEQ multiplex PCR; TCRdb's copy keeps in-frame clones and lacks some. This table holds around 2.1 million clones, around 93% found once. Sequenced: naive CD8+ T cells from PBMCs. Receptors originate from a man aged 18-30 years in good health. Some clones in this sample may be carry-over from other donors' samples. CDR3s include the opening cysteine and the closing phenylalanine or tryptophan. The D gene is left open where the match is weak. Rows give clone size only sometimes, using once, few, many, or a class for an expanded clone.

V gene: TRBV7-9; D gene: NA; clone size: NA; J gene: TRBJ1-5; CDR3 protein: CASRSGTGDQPQHF; CDR3 DNA: TGTGCCAGCAGGTCCGGGACCGGGGATCAGCCCCAGCATTTT
V gene: TRBV11-2; D gene: TRBD1; clone size: NA; J gene: TRBJ2-7; CDR3 protein: CASSLGQGLVSYEQYF; CDR3 DNA: TGTGCCAGCAGCTTGGGACAGGGGCTCGTATCCTACGAGCAGTACTTC
V gene: TRBV6-1; D gene: TRBD2; clone size: NA; J gene: TRBJ2-7; CDR3 protein: CASSEDGLAGVIYEQYF; CDR3 DNA: TGTGCCAGCAGTGAAGACGGACTAGCGGGAGTAATCTACGAGCAGTACTTC
V gene: TRBV13; D gene: TRBD1; clone size: NA; J gene: TRBJ2-5; CDR3 protein: CASSTPGQKQETQYF; CDR3 DNA: TGTGCCAGCAGCACCCCGGGACAGAAACAAGAGACCCAGTACTTC
V gene: TRBV20-1; D gene: TRBD2; clone size: NA; J gene: TRBJ2-1; CDR3 protein: CSARGAGEFF; CDR3 DNA: TGCAGTGCCCGCGGGGCGGGAGAGTTCTTC
V gene: TRBV6-5; D gene: NA; clone size: NA; J gene: TRBJ2-1; CDR3 protein: CASSPGQGNLCQFF; CDR3 DNA: TGTGCCAGCAGTCCGGGGCAGGGGAATTTGTGTCAGTTCTTC
V gene: TRBV10-3; D gene: NA; clone size: NA; J gene: TRBJ2-5; CDR3 protein: CAISETETQYF; CDR3 DNA: TGTGCCATCAGTGAAACGGAGACCCAGTACTTC
V gene: TRBV7-9; D gene: NA; clone size: NA; J gene: TRBJ2-1; CDR3 protein: CASSLGAGGHEQFF; CDR3 DNA: TGTGCCAGCAGCTTAGGGGCAGGCGGTCATGAGCAGTTCTTC
V gene: TRBV4-2; D gene: NA; clone size: NA; J gene: TRBJ1-3; CDR3 protein: CASSPDGAGGNTIYF; CDR3 DNA: TGTGCCAGCAGCCCGGACGGGGCGGGCGGAAACACCATATATTTT
V gene: TRBV28; D gene: TRBD1; clone size: NA; J gene: TRBJ1-1; CDR3 protein: CASSLTTGAITEAFF; CDR3 DNA: TGTGCCAGCAGTTTGACGACAGGGGCCATCACTGAAGCTTTCTTT
V gene: TRBV27; D gene: TRBD1; clone size: NA; J gene: TRBJ1-2; CDR3 protein: CASSLYQTGATRGYTF; CDR3 DNA: TGTGCCAGCAGTTTATACCAGACAGGGGCCACGAGGGGCTACACCTTC
V gene: TRBV27; D gene: NA; clone size: once; J gene: TRBJ2-3; CDR3 protein: CASSLGSPADTQYF; CDR3 DNA: TGTGCCAGCAGTTTGGGGTCCCCCGCAGATACGCAGTATTTT
V gene: TRBV5-4; D gene: TRBD1; clone size: once; J gene: TRBJ1-2; CDR3 protein: CASSGGTAYGYTF; CDR3 DNA: TGTGCCAGCAGCGGAGGGACAGCCTATGGCTACACCTTC
V gene: TRBV29-1; D gene: TRBD1; clone size: once; J gene: TRBJ1-2; CDR3 protein: CSVEDRGGLIYGYTF; CDR3 DNA: TGCAGCGTTGAAGATCGAGGGGGCTTAATCTATGGCTACACCTTC
V gene: TRBV5-1; D gene: NA; clone size: few; J gene: TRBJ1-1; CDR3 protein: CASSFGQSEAFF; CDR3 DNA: TGCGCCAGCAGCTTTGGGCAGTCTGAAGCTTTCTTT
V gene: TRBV7-6; D gene: NA; clone size: NA; J gene: TRBJ2-7; CDR3 protein: CASSLRQHYEQYF; CDR3 DNA: TGTGCCAGCAGCTTGAGACAACACTACGAGCAGTACTTC
V gene: TRBV14; D gene: TRBD2; clone size: NA; J gene: TRBJ2-3; CDR3 protein: CASSQDLAGGTDTQYF; CDR3 DNA: TGTGCCAGCAGCCAAGACCTAGCGGGAGGGACAGATACGCAGTATTTT
V gene: TRBV11-3; D gene: TRBD1; clone size: NA; J gene: TRBJ2-1; CDR3 protein: CASSGRDRGDGEQFF; CDR3 DNA: TGTGCCAGCAGCGGCCGGGACAGGGGGGACGGTGAGCAGTTCTTC
V gene: TRBV28; D gene: TRBD2; clone size: NA; J gene: TRBJ2-7; CDR3 protein: CASSFPPSGSLYEQYF; CDR3 DNA: TGTGCCAGCAGTTTTCCCCCTAGCGGGAGTCTATACGAGCAGTACTTC
V gene: TRBV28; D gene: TRBD1; clone size: NA; J gene: TRBJ1-2; CDR3 protein: CASSPTLGTGDYGYTF; CDR3 DNA: TGTGCCAGCAGTCCCACCCTCGGGACAGGGGACTATGGCTACACCTTC
V gene: TRBV7-2; D gene: NA; clone size: NA; J gene: TRBJ1-3; CDR3 protein: CASSLVGAGNTIYF; CDR3 DNA: TGTGCCAGCAGCTTAGTAGGGGCTGGAAACACCATATATTTT
V gene: TRBV27; D gene: TRBD2; clone size: NA; J gene: TRBJ2-2; CDR3 protein: CASRRTSGRWELFF; CDR3 DNA: TGTGCCAGCCGCCGGACTAGCGGCCGATGGGAGCTGTTTTTT
V gene: TRBV5-1; D gene: NA; clone size: NA; J gene: TRBJ1-1; CDR3 protein: CASSPAPPASTEAFF; CDR3 DNA: TGCGCCAGCAGCCCAGCCCCCCCCGCCAGTACTGAAGCTTTCTTT
V gene: TRBV19; D gene: TRBD1; clone size: NA; J gene: TRBJ1-3; CDR3 protein: CASRLNGQGYIYSGNTIYF; CDR3 DNA: TGTGCCAGTAGACTTAACGGACAGGGATACATCTACTCTGGAAACACCATATATTTT
V gene: TRBV29-1; D gene: NA; clone size: NA; J gene: TRBJ2-7; CDR3 protein: CSVEDGGTAYEQYF; CDR3 DNA: TGCAGCGTTGAAGATGGAGGAACAGCCTACGAGCAGTACTTC
V gene: TRBV4-3; D gene: NA; clone size: NA; J gene: TRBJ1-2; CDR3 protein: CASSHAGVLDGYTF; CDR3 DNA: TGCGCCAGCAGCCATGCGGGCGTTTTAGATGGCTACACCTTC
V gene: TRBV7-3; D gene: NA; clone size: NA; J gene: TRBJ2-3; CDR3 protein: CASSLGASTDTQYF; CDR3 DNA: TGTGCCAGCAGCCTCGGGGCCAGCACAGATACGCAGTATTTT
V gene: TRBV9; D gene: NA; clone size: NA; J gene: TRBJ1-2; CDR3 protein: CASLGVFGYTF; CDR3 DNA: TGTGCCAGCTTGGGGGTTTTTGGCTACACCTTC
V gene: TRBV25-1; D gene: NA; clone size: once; J gene: TRBJ2-5; CDR3 protein: CASSDEDREETQYF; CDR3 DNA: TGTGCCAGCAGTGATGAGGACAGAGAAGAGACCCAGTACTTC
V gene: TRBV9; D gene: NA; clone size: NA; J gene: TRBJ2-6; CDR3 protein: CASSETGGSGANVLTF; CDR3 DNA: TGTGCCAGCAGCGAGACGGGGGGCTCCGGGGCCAACGTCCTGACTTTC
V gene: TRBV6-5; D gene: NA; clone size: NA; J gene: TRBJ2-7; CDR3 protein: CASSPRREHSEQYF; CDR3 DNA: TGTGCCAGCAGCCCAAGACGGGAGCACAGCGAGCAGTACTTC
V gene: TRBV9; D gene: NA; clone size: NA; J gene: TRBJ2-2; CDR3 protein: CASSVGSSTGELFF; CDR3 DNA: TGTGCCAGCAGCGTGGGGTCCTCAACCGGGGAGCTGTTTTTT
V gene: TRBV7-3; D gene: TRBD2; clone size: NA; J gene: TRBJ2-1; CDR3 protein: CASSLKVIAGGPDEQFF; CDR3 DNA: TGTGCCAGCAGCTTAAAGGTCATAGCGGGAGGGCCCGATGAGCAGTTCTTC
V gene: TRBV19; D gene: NA; clone size: NA; J gene: TRBJ2-3; CDR3 protein: CASSTPAPRLTDTQYF; CDR3 DNA: TGTGCCAGTAGTACCCCCGCTCCCCGTCTCACAGATACGCAGTATTTT
V gene: TRBV19; D gene: TRBD1; clone size: once; J gene: TRBJ2-1; CDR3 protein: CASSILLVGQGYNEQFF; CDR3 DNA: TGTGCCAGTAGTATACTTCTTGTGGGACAGGGGTACAATGAGCAGTTCTTC
V gene: TRBV15; D gene: NA; clone size: NA; J gene: TRBJ2-5; CDR3 protein: CATSRGGETQYF; CDR3 DNA: TGTGCCACCAGCAGAGGCGGAGAGACCCAGTACTTC
V gene: TRBV6-5; D gene: TRBD2; clone size: NA; J gene: TRBJ2-7; CDR3 protein: CASSLRASGRVHEQYF; CDR3 DNA: TGTGCCAGCAGTTTGAGGGCTAGCGGGAGGGTCCACGAGCAGTACTTC
V gene: TRBV27; D gene: NA; clone size: NA; J gene: TRBJ2-3; CDR3 protein: CASSRSDSWWAQYF; CDR3 DNA: TGTGCCAGCAGCCGGTCGGATTCTTGGTGGGCGCAGTATTTT
V gene: TRBV6-1; D gene: TRBD1; clone size: NA; J gene: TRBJ1-5; CDR3 protein: CASRELTGGYSNQPQHF; CDR3 DNA: TGTGCCAGCAGGGAACTGACAGGGGGCTATAGCAATCAGCCCCAGCATTTT
V gene: TRBV30; D gene: TRBD2; clone size: NA; J gene: TRBJ2-1; CDR3 protein: CAWNGLAGEDEQFF; CDR3 DNA: TGTGCCTGGAACGGACTAGCGGGAGAGGATGAGCAGTTCTTC
V gene: TRBV23-1; D gene: NA; clone size: NA; J gene: TRBJ1-1; CDR3 protein: CARGYNSGFALNTEAFF; CDR3 DNA: TGCGCCAGGGGTTACAATTCAGGCTTTGCTCTGAACACTGAAGCTTTCTTT
V gene: TRBV10-2; D gene: TRBD1; clone size: NA; J gene: TRBJ1-2; CDR3 protein: CATLGPGQENYGYTF; CDR3 DNA: TGCGCCACCTTGGGACCGGGACAGGAAAACTATGGCTACACCTTC
V gene: TRBV7-3; D gene: NA; clone size: NA; J gene: TRBJ2-7; CDR3 protein: CASSLAPGTYEQYF; CDR3 DNA: TGTGCCAGCAGCCTGGCACCCGGGACATACGAGCAGTACTTC
V gene: TRBV21-1; D gene: NA; clone size: NA; J gene: TRBJ2-1; CDR3 protein: CASSRTNWNEQFF; CDR3 DNA: TGTGCCAGCAGCAGAACAAATTGGAATGAGCAGTTCTTC
V gene: TRBV27; D gene: TRBD1; clone size: NA; J gene: TRBJ2-7; CDR3 protein: CASSLTGGLYEQYF; CDR3 DNA: TGTGCCAGCAGTTTGACAGGGGGCTTATACGAGCAGTACTTC
V gene: TRBV28; D gene: NA; clone size: NA; J gene: TRBJ1-1; CDR3 protein: CASSLLVDQGRVRGTEAFF; CDR3 DNA: TGTGCCAGCAGTTTACTTGTCGACCAGGGAAGAGTCAGAGGGACTGAAGCTTTCTTT
V gene: TRBV27; D gene: NA; clone size: once; J gene: TRBJ2-7; CDR3 protein: CASGDLDRSYEQYF; CDR3 DNA: TGTGCCAGCGGCGACCTGGACAGATCCTACGAGCAGTACTTC